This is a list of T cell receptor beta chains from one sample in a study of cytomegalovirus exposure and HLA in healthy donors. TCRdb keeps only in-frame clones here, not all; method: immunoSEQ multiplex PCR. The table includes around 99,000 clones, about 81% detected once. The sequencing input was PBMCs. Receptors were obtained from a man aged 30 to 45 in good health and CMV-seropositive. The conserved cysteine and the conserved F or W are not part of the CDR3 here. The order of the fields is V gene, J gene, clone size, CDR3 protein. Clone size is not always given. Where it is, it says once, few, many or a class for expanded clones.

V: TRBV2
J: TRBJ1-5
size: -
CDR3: ASSVRREYQPQH

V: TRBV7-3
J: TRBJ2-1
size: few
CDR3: ASSLGTSGLNEQF

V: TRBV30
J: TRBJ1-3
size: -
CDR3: ACPPRQYTGNTIY

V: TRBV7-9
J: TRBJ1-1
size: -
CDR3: AGSVLNTEAF

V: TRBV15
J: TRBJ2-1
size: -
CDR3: ATSRVRQGRYNEQF

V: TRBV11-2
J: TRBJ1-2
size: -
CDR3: ASSPHRTANYGYT

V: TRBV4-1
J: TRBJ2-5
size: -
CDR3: ASSQDGGETQY

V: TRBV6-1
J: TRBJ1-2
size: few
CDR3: ASSERGTANYGYT

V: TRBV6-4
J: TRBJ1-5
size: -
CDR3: ASSAGAGQPQH

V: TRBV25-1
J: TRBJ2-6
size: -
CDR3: ASSEAGANGLT

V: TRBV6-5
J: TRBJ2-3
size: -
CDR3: ASRLGQLTDTQY

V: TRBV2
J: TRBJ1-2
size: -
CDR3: ASRDRPNYGYT

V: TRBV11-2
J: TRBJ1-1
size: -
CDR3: AGQGQMNTEAF

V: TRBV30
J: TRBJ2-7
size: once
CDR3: AWRQGNTYEQY

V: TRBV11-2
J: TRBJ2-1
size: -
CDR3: ASSHGGNSGGVSYNEQF

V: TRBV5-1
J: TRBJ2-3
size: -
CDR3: ASSGAAGGRSTDTQY

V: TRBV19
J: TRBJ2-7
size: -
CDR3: ASSIRGAGGSSYEQY

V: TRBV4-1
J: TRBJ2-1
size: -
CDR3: ASSRGLAGGSSYNEQF

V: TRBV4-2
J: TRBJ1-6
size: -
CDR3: ASSQTDVNSPLH

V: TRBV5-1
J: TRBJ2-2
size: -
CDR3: ASSSEVPGTGELF

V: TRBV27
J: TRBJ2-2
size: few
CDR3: ASSLIPPGQGATGELF

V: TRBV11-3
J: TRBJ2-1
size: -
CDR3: ASSPPFGYNEQF

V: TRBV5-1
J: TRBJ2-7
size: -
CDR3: ASSFRGDEQY

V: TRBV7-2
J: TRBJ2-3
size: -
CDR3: ASGISRGGRDTQY

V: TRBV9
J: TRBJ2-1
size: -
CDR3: ASSGAGGPYNEQF

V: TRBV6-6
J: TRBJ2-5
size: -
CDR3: ASTPPGQGMETQY

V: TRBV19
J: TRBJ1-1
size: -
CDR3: ASIFRGPLNTEAF

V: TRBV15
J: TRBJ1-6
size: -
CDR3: ATSRGSSSYNSPLH